Listed here is a single T cell receptor beta chain. The antigen is not known. The data belong to a study of cytomegalovirus exposure and HLA in healthy donors. General observations from the study: Within an earlier analysis, most TCR beta V segments proved productive either about 87% or about 30% of the time.

It was with 60 Vbeta and 13 Jbeta primers that the PCR ran. Using immunoSEQ multiplex PCR, the repertoire was profiled, and TCRdb retains in-frame clones only, with some absent. The table records about 200,000 clones, 82% of them present only once. Germline CDR1 LGHNA, CDR2 YNFKEQ. This CDR3 comprises 15 residues. V lost 0 bases and J 3 bases, leaving 11 bases between the germline ends. The sequenced sample consisted of PBMCs. The V gene is TRBV4-2, the J gene TRBJ1-2; TRBD1 might be the D (5 bases). The origin of this receptor is a boy between 2 and 15 years old in good health and CMV-seronegative. Here the CDR3 reads CASSQEGQGDYGYTF. The DNA of the CDR3 is TGTGCCAGCAGCCAAGAGGGCCAAGGGGACTATGGCTACACCTTC.